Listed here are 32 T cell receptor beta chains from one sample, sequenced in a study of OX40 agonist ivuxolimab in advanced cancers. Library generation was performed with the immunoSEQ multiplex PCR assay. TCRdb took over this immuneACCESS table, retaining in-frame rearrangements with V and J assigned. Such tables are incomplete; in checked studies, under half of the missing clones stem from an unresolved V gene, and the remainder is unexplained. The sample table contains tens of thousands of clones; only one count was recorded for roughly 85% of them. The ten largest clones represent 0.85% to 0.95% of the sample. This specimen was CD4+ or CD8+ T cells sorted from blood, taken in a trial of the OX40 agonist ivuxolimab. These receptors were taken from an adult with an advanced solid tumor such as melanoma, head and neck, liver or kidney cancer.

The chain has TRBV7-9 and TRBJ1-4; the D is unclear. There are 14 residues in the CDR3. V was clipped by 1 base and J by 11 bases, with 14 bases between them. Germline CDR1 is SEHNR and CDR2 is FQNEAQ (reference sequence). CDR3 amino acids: CASSLDSGGPKLFF. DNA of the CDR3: TGTGCCAGCAGCTTAGATTCAGGTGGGCCGAAACTGTTTTTT.

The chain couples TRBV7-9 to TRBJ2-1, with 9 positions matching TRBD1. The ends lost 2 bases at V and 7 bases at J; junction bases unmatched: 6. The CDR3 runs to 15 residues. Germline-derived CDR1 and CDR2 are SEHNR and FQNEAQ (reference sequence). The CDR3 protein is CASSLFGTGRNEQFF. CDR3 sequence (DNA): TGTGCCAGCAGCTTATTTGGGACAGGGAGGAATGAGCAGTTCTTC.

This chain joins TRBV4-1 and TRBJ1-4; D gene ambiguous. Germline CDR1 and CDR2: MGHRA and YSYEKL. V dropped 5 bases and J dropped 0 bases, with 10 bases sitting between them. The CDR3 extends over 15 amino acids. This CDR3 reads CASSARGATNEKLFF. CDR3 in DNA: TGCGCCAGCAGCGCCCGTGGTGCAACTAATGAAAAACTGTTTTTT.

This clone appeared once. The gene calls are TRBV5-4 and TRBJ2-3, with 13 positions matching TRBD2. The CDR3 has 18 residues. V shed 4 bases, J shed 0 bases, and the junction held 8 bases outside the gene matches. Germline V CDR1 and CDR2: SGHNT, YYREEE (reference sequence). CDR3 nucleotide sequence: TGTGCCAGCAGCGACCGACTAGCGGGGGGACTGAGCACAGATACGCAGTATTTT. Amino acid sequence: CASSDRLAGGLSTDTQYF.

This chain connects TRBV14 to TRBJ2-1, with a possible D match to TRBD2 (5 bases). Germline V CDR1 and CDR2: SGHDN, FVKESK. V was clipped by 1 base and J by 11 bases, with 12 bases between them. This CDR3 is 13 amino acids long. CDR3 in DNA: TGTGCCAGCAGCCAAGGCTTCCCCGGGAAGCAGTTCTTC. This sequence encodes CASSQGFPGKQFF.

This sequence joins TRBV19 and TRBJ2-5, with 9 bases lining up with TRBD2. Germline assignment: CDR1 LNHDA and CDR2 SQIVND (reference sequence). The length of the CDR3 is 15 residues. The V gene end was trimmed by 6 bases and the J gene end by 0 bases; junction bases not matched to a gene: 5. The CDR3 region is CASSPSGEYQETQYF. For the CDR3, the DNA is TGTGCCAGTAGCCCTAGCGGGGAGTACCAAGAGACCCAGTACTTC.

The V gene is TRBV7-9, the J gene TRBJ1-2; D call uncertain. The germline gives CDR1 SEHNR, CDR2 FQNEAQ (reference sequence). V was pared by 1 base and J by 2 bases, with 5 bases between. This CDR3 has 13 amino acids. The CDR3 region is CASSLGQNYGYTF. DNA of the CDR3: TGTGCCAGCAGCTTAGGGCAGAACTATGGCTACACCTTC.

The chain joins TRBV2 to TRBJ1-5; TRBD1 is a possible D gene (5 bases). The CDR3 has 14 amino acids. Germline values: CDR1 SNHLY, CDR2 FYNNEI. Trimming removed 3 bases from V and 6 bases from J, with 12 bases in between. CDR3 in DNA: TGTGCCAGCAGTGATTGGGGGATTGGTCAGCCCCAGCATTTT. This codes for CASSDWGIGQPQHF. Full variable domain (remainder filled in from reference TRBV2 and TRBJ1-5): EPEVTQTPSHQVTQMGQEVILRCVPISNHLYFYWYRQILGQKVEFLVSFYNNEISEKSEIFDDQFSVERPDGSNFTLKIRSTKLEDSAMYFCASSDWGIGQPQHFGDGTRLSIL.

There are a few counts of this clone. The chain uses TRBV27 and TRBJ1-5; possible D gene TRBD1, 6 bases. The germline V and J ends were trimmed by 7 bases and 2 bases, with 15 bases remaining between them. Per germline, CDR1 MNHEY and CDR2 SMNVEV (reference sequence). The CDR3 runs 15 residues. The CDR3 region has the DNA TGTGCCAGCAAACCCCTGGGACAACGCAATCAGCCCCAGCATTTT. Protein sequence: CASKPLGQRNQPQHF.

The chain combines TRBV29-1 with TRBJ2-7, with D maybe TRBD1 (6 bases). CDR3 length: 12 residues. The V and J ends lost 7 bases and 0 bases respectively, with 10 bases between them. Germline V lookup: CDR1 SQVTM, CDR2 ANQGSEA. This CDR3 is CSARDTSYEQYF. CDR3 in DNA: TGCAGCGCTCGGGACACCTCCTACGAGCAGTACTTC.

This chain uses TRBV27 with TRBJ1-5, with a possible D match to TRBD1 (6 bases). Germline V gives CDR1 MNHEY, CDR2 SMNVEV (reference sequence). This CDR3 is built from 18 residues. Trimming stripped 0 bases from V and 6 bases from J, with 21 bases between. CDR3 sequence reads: CASSLSAQPGAGGQPQHF. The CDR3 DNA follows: TGTGCCAGCAGTTTATCCGCCCAGCCGGGGGCGGGTGGTCAGCCCCAGCATTTT.

The CDR3 bases are TGTGCCAGCAGCCAGGACCCCTTCTTGTACTATGGCTACACCTTC. Protein: CASSQDPFLYYGYTF. The V gene is TRBV11-2, the J gene TRBJ1-2; D call uncertain. Germline assignment: CDR1 SGHAT and CDR2 FQNNGV. V was cut by 5 bases and J by 3 bases, with 16 bases left in between. The CDR3 totals 15 residues.

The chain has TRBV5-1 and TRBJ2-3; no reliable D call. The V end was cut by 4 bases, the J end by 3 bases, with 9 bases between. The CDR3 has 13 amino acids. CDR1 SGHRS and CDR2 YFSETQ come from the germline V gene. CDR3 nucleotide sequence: TGCGCCAGCAGCCAGCGATCAACAGATACGCAGTATTTT. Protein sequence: CASSQRSTDTQYF.

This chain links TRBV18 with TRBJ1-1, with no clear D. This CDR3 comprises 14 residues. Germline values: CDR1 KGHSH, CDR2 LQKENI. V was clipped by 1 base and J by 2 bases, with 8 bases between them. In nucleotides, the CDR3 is TGTGCCAGCTCACCACTTAACACTAACACTGAAGCTTTCTTT. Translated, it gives CASSPLNTNTEAFF.

CDR3 in DNA: TGTGCCAGCAGTGCCCCCAGTTCGGGCAATCAGCCCCAGCATTTT. It codes for CASSAPSSGNQPQHF. The J gene is TRBJ1-5, the V gene TRBV6-6; D remains ambiguous. Trimming left V 5 bases short and J 2 bases short, with 13 bases between. Looked up from germline, CDR1 is MNHNY and CDR2 is SVGAGI (reference sequence). This CDR3 has 15 amino acids.

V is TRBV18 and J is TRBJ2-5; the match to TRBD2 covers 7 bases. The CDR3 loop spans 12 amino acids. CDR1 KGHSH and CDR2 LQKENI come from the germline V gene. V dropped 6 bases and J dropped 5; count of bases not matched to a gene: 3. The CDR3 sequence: CASSPGGETQYF. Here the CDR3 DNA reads TGTGCCAGCTCCCCCGGGGGGGAGACCCAGTACTTC.

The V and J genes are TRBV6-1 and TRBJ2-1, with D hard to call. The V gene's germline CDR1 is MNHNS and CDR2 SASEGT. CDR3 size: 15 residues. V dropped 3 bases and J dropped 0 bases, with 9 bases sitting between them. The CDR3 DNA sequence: TGTGCCAGCAGTGATGGTAGGAGCTCCTACAATGAGCAGTTCTTC. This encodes CASSDGRSSYNEQFF.

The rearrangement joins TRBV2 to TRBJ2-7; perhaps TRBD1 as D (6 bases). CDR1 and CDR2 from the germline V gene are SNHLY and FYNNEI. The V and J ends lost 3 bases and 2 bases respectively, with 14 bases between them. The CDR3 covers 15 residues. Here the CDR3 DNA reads TGTGCCAGCAGTGATTCGTCAGGGGCCCCCTACGAGCAGTACTTC. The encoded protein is CASSDSSGAPYEQYF.

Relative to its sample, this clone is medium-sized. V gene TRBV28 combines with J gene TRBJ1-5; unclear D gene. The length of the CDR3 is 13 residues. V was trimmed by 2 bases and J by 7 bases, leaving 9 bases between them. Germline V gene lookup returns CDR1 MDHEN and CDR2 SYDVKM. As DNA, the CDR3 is TGTGCCAGCAGTTTAAGGCAGGTGCAGCCCCAGCATTTT. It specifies CASSLRQVQPQHF.

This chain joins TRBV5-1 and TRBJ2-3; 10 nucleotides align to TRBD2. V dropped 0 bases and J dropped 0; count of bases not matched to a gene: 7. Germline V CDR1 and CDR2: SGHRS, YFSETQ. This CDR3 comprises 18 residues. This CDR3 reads CASSLVRTSGNSTDTQYF. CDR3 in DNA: TGCGCCAGCAGCTTGGTGAGGACTAGCGGAAATAGCACAGATACGCAGTATTTT. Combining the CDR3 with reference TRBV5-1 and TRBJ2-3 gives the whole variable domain KAGVTQTPRYLIKTRGQQVTLSCSPISGHRSVSWYQQTPGQGLQFLFEYFSETQRNKGNFPGRFSGRQFSNSRSEMNVSTLELGDSALYLCASSLVRTSGNSTDTQYFGPGTRLTVL.

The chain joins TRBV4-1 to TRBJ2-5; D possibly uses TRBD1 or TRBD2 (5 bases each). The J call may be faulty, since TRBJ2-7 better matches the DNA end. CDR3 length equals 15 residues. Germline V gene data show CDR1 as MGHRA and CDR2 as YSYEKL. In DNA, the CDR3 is TGCGCCAGCAGCCAACCCCGGGACGGAGCCTACGAGCAGTACTTC. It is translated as CASSQPRDGAYEQYF.

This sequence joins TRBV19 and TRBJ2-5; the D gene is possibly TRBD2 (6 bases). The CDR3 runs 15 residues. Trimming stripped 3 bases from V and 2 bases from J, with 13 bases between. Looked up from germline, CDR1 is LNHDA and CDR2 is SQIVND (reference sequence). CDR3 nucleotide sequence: TGTGCCAGTAGTATCCGCCTAGCGCCTCAAGAGACCCAGTACTTC. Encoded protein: CASSIRLAPQETQYF.

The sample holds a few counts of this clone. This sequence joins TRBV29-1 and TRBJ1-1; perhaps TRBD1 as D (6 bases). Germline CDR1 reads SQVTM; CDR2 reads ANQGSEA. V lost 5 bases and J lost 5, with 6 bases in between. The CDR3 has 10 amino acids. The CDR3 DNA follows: TGCAGCGTTCAGGGGACTGAAGCTTTCTTT. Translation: CSVQGTEAFF.

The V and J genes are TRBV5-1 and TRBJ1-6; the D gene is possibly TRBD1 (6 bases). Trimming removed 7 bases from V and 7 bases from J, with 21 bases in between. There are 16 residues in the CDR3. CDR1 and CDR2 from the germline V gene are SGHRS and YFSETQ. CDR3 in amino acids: CASREGDGWTNSPLHF. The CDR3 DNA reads TGCGCCAGCCGTGAGGGGGACGGATGGACCAATTCACCCCTCCACTTT.

The CDR3 coding sequence is TGTGCCAGCAGCCAAGATTTGCTTAAGTTCACAGATACGCAGTATTTT. Translating gives CASSQDLLKFTDTQYF. The chain links TRBV4-2 to TRBJ2-3; D not resolved. The germline V gene has CDR1 LGHNA and CDR2 YNFKEQ. Trimming removed 0 bases at V and 2 bases at J, with 12 bases between. The CDR3 contains 16 residues.

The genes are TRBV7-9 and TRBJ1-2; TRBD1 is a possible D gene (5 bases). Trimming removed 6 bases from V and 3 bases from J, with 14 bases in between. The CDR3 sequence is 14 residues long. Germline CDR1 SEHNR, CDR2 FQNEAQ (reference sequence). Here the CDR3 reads CASSSAGTDYGYTF. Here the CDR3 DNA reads TGTGCCAGCAGTTCTGCCGGGACTGACTATGGCTACACCTTC.

The CDR3 protein is CASTSPGDVNNEQFF. The DNA of the CDR3 is TGTGCCAGCACCTCACCGGGGGACGTGAACAATGAGCAGTTCTTC. The genes are TRBV5-8 and TRBJ2-1; a weak D match, TRBD2 (6 bases). This CDR3 spans 15 amino acids. Germline V gene lookup returns CDR1 SGHTS and CDR2 YDEGEE. V lost 6 bases to trimming and J lost 5 bases, with 18 bases between them.

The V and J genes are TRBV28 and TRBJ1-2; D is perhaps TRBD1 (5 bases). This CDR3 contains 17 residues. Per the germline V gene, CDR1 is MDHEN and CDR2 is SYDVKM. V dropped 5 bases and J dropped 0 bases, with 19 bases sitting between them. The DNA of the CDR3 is TGTGCCAGCAGTGCCGCCCAAGGGGCTGGAGCTAACTATGGCTACACCTTC. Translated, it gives CASSAAQGAGANYGYTF.

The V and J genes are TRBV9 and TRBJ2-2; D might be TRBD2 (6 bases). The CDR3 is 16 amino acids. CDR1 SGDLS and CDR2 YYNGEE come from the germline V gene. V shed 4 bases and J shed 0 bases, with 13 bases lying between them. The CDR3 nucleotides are TGTGCCAGCAGCCCGGAGGGGCGGACGAACACCGGGGAGCTGTTTTTT. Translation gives CASSPEGRTNTGELFF.

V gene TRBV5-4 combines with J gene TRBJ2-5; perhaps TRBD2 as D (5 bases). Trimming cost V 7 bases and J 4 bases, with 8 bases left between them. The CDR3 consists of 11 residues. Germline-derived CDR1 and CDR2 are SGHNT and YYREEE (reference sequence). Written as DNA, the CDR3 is TGTGCCAGCGGACTTCGAGAGACCCAGTACTTC. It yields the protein CASGLRETQYF.

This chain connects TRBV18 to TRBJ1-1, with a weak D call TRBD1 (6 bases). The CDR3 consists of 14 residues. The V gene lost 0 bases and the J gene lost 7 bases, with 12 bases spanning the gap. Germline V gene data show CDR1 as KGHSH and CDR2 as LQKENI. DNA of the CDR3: TGTGCCAGCTCACCACCGAGCAGGGGAGGTGAAGCTTTCTTT. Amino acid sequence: CASSPPSRGGEAFF. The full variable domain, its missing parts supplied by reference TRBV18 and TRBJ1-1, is NAGVMQNPRHLVRRRGQEARLRCSPMKGHSHVYWYRQLPEEGLKFMVYLQKENIIDESGMPKERFSAEFPKEGPSILRIQQVVRGDSAAYFCASSPPSRGGEAFFGQGTRLTVV.

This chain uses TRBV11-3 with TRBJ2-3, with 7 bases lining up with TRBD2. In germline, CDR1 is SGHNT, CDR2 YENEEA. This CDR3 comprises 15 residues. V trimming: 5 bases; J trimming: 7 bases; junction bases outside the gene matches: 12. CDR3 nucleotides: TGTGCCAGCAGCCCCAGGGCGGGGGAGTTTCATACGCAGTATTTT. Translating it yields CASSPRAGEFHTQYF. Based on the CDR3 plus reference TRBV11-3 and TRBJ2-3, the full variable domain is EAGVVQSPRYKIIEKKQPVAFWCNPISGHNTLYWYLQNLGQGPELLIRYENEEAVDDSQLPKDRFSAERLKGVDSTLKIQPAELGDSAVYLCASSPRAGEFHTQYFGPGTRLTVL.